This T cell receptor beta chain derives from a study of T cells in Graves' hyperthyroidism and ophthalmopathy. This CDR3 spans 14 amino acids. Germline V gene lookup returns CDR1 DFQATT and CDR2 SNEGSKA (reference sequence). J lost 6 bases, V lost 2 bases, and 8 bases had no gene match. Stable disease denoted Graves' hyperthyroidism without ophthalmopathy progression within 18 months. Authors of the study amplified TCR beta CDR3 regions from RNA transcripts. HTBI primers were employed in a first-round RT-PCR of the TCR CDR3. TCRdb itself ran the multiplex PCR reads through MiXCR, one entry per CDR3 protein. The sample holds around 450,000 distinct CDR3 sequences, roughly 15% seen once. Many counts were recorded for this clonotype.

Specimen: blood. The receptor's source is a woman under 30 with Graves' hyperthyroidism. V gene TRBV20-1 combines with J gene TRBJ2-7, with 9 nucleotides matching TRBD2. As DNA, the CDR3 is TGCAGTGCTAGAAATAGCGGGAGTCCGGGCGAGCAGTACTTC. Translation: CSARNSGSPGEQYF.